This T cell receptor (beta chain) came from a study of T cell responses to AZD1222 COVID-19 vaccine. Study overall: Pooling covered second doses at about 4 or about 12 weeks.

Trimming stripped 5 bases from V and 5 bases from J, with 13 bases between. Germline V gene data show CDR1 as LGHNT and CDR2 as FRNRAP. The CDR3 spans 14 residues. This clone came up once. Sequencing was performed with immunoSEQ multiplex PCR; in TCRdb, only in-frame clones are kept and a portion is missing. This repertoire shows around 180,000 clones, about 90% found once; its top ten account for roughly 7.7%. The rearrangement uses TRBV12-5 and TRBJ1-5; D is uncertain. Sequenced material: peripheral blood, taken on day 0 of AZD1222 vaccination. The sequence came from an adult in good health. CDR3 DNA: TGTGCTAGTGGTCTCGGTGATTCGGATCAGCCCCAGCATTTT. Encoded protein: CASGLGDSDQPQHF. Together with reference TRBV12-5 and TRBJ1-5, the CDR3 gives the full variable domain: DARVTQTPRHKVTEMGQEVTMRCQPILGHNTVFWYRQTMMQGLELLAYFRNRAPLDDSGMPKDRFSAEMPDATLATLKIQPSEPRDSAVYFCASGLGDSDQPQHFGDGTRLSIL.